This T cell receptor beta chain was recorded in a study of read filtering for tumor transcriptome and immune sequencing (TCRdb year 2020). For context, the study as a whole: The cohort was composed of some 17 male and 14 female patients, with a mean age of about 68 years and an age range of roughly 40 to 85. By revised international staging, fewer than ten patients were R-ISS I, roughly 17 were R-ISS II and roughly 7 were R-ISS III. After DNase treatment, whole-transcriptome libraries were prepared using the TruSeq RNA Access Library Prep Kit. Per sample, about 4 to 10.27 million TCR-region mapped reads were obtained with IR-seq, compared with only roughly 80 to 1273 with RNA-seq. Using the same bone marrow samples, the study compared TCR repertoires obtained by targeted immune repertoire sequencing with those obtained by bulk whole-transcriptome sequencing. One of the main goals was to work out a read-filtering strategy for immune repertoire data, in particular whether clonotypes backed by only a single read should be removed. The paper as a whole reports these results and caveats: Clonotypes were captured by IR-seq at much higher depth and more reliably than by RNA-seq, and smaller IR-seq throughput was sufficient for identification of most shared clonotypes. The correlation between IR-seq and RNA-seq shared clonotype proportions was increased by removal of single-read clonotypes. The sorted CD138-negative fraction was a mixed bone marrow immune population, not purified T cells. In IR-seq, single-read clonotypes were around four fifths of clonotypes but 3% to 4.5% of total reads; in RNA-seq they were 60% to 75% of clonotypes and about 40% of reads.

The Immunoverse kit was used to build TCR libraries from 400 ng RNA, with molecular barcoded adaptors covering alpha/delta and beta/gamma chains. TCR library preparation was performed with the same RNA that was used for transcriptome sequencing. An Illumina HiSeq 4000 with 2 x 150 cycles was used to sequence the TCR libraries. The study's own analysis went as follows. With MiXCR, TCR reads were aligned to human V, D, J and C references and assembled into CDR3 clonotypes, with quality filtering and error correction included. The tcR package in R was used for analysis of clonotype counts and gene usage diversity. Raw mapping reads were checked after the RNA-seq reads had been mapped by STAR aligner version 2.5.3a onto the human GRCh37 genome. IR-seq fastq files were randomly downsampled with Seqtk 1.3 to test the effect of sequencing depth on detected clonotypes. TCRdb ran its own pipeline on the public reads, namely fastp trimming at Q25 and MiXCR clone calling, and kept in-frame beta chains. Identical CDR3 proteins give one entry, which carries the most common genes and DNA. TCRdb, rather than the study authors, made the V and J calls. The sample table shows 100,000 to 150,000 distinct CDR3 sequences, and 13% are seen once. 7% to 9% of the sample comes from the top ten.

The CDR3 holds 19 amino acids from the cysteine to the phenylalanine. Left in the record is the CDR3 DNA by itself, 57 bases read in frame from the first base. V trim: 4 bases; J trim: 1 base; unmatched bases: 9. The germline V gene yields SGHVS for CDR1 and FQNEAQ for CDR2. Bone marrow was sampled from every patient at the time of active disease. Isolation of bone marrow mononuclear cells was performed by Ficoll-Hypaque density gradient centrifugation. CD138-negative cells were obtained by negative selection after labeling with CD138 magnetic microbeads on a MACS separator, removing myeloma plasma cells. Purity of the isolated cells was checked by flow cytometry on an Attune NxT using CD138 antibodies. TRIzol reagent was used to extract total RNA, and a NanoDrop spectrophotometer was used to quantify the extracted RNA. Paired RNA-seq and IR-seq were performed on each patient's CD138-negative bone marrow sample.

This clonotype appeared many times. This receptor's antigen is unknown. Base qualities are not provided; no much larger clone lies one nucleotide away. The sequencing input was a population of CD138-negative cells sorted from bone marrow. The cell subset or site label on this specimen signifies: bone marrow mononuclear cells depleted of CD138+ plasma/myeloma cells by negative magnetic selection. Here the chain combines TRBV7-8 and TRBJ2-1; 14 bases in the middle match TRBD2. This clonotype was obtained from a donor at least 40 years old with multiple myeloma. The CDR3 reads CASSSEWGLAGDSYNEQFF. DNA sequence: TGTGCCAGCAGCTCCGAATGGGGACTAGCGGGAGATTCCTACAATGAGCAGTTCTTC. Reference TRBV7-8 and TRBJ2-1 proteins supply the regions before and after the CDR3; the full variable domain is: GAGVSQSPRYKVAKRGQDVALRCDPISGHVSLFWYQQALGQGPEFLTYFQNEAQLDKSGLPSDRFFAERPEGSVSTLKIQRTQQEDSAVYLCASSSEWGLAGDSYNEQFFGPGTRLTVL.